The rows below give T cell receptor beta chains drawn from one sample of a study of shared clonotypes between healthy human individuals. Sequenced by immunoSEQ multiplex PCR; TCRdb stores in-frame clones only, minus some. The table lists around 440,000 clones, roughly three quarters of them singletons. The sample consisted of PBMCs. The origin of the receptors is a woman between 35 and 50 years old in good health. Some clones in this sample may be carry-over from other donors' samples. Both conserved end residues are part of each CDR3. D genes are given only for firm matches. Only some rows state a clone size, as once, few, many or a class for expanded clones.

abundance,d_gene,j_gene,v_gene,CDR3aa,CDR3nt
.,TRBD1,TRBJ2-5,TRBV9,CASSATTGEETQYF,TGTGCCAGCAGTGCTACTACAGGGGAAGAGACCCAGTACTTC
.,.,TRBJ2-5,TRBV7-2,CASSLGGPKRTQYF,TGTGCCAGCAGCCTAGGGGGACCCAAGAGAACCCAGTACTTC
few,TRBD2,TRBJ2-7,TRBV4-1,CASSHAGTKNLGEQYF,TGCGCCAGCAGCCATGCCGGGACTAAGAATCTCGGCGAGCAGTACTTC
many,.,TRBJ2-2,TRBV9,CASSVGENTGELFF,TGTGCCAGCAGCGTAGGGGAGAACACCGGGGAGCTGTTTTTT
few,TRBD2,TRBJ2-1,TRBV11-2,CASHKGITGGDRFF,TGTGCCAGCCATAAAGGCATTACGGGGGGTGATCGGTTCTTC
.,.,TRBJ2-3,TRBV2,CASSALPDTQYF,TGTGCCAGCAGTGCGCTCCCAGATACGCAGTATTTT
.,.,TRBJ2-3,TRBV5-1,CASSLDRPPTDTQYF,TGCGCCAGCAGCTTGGACCGACCCCCCACAGATACGCAGTATTTT
.,.,TRBJ2-7,TRBV14,CASSQAGRARGEQYF,TGTGCCAGCAGCCAGGCAGGCCGGGCCCGGGGCGAGCAGTACTTC
.,.,TRBJ2-3,TRBV7-9,CASSLGGEDTQYF,TGTGCCAGCAGCTTAGGGGGTGAAGATACGCAGTATTTT
few,TRBD2,TRBJ2-3,TRBV7-9,CASSLVSGRFTDTQYF,TGTGCCAGCAGCTTAGTTAGCGGGAGGTTCACAGATACGCAGTATTTT
.,.,TRBJ2-5,TRBV7-2,CASSKTPGAQYF,TGTGCCAGCAGCAAGACTCCGGGGGCCCAGTACTTC
.,TRBD1,TRBJ2-7,TRBV5-1,CASSYGQGNYEQYF,TGCGCCAGCAGCTACGGACAGGGTAACTACGAGCAGTACTTC
.,.,TRBJ2-2,TRBV6-1,CASIQRQNTGELFF,TGTGCCAGCATTCAGCGACAAAACACCGGGGAGCTGTTTTTT
.,.,TRBJ2-7,TRBV27,CASSLKGAYEQYF,TGTGCCAGCAGTTTGAAGGGGGCCTACGAGCAGTACTTC
.,.,TRBJ1-5,TRBV19,CASSLGGISNQPQHF,TGTGCCAGTAGTTTGGGAGGGATTAGCAATCAGCCCCAGCATTTT